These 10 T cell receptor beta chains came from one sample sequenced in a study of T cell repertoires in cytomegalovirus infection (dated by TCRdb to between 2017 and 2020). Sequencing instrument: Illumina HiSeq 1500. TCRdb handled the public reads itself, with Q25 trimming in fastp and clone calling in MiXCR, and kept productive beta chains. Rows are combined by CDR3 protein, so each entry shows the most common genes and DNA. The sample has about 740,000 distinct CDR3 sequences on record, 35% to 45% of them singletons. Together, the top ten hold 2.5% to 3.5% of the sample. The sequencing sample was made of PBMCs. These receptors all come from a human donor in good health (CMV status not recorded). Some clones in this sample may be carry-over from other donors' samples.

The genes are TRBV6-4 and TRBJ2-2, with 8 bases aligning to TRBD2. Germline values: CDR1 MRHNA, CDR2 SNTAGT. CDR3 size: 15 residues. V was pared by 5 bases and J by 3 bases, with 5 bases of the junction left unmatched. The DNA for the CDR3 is TGTGCCAGCAGTAAGACTAGCGAGCACACCGGGGAGCTGTTTTTT. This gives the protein CASSKTSEHTGELFF.

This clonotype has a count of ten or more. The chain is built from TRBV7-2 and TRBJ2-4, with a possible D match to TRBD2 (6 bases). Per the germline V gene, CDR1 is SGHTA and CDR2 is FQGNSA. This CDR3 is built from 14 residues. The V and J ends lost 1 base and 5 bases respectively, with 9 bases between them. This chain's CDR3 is CASSLGGVQNIQYF. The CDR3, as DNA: TGTGCCAGCAGCTTAGGGGGGGTTCAAAACATTCAGTACTTC.

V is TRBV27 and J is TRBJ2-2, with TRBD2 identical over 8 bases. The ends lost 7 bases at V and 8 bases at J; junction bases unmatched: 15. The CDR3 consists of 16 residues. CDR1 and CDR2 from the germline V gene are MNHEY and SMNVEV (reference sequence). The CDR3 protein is CASTYQKGLGAGELFF. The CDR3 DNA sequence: TGTGCCAGCACCTACCAGAAGGGACTAGGAGCTGGGGAGCTGTTTTTT.

The CDR3 DNA reads as TGTGCCAGCAGCTCCGCCCATGGCTATGGCTACACCTTC. Translation gives CASSSAHGYGYTF. The chain employs TRBV11-2 and TRBJ1-2; D is unclear. Germline-derived CDR1 and CDR2 are SGHAT and FQNNGV. The CDR3 runs to 13 residues. The V gene lost 4 bases and the J gene lost 4 bases, with 10 bases spanning the gap. The entire variable domain, with the rest obtained from reference TRBV11-2 and TRBJ1-2, is as follows: EAGVAQSPRYKIIEKRQSVAFWCNPISGHATLYWYQQILGQGPKLLIQFQNNGVVDDSQLPKDRFSAERLKGVDSTLKIQPAKLEDSAVYLCASSSAHGYGYTFGSGTRLTVV.

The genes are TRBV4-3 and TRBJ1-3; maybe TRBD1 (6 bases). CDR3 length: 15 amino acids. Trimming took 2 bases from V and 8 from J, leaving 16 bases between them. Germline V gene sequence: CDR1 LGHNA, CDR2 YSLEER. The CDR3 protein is CASSQLDRFVYTIYF. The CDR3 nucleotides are TGCGCCAGCAGCCAACTTGACAGGTTCGTCTACACCATATATTTT.

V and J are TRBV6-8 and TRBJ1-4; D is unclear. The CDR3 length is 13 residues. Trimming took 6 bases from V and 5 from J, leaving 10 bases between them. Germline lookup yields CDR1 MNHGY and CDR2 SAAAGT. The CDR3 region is CASRRISNEKLFF. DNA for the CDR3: TGTGCCAGCAGGAGGATCTCAAATGAAAAACTGTTTTTT.

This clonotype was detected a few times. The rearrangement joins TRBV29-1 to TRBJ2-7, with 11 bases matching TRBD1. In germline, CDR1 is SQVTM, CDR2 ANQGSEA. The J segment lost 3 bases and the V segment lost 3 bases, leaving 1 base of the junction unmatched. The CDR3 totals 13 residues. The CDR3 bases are TGCAGCGTTGAGGGACAGGGGGACTACGAGCAGTACTTC. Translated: CSVEGQGDYEQYF.

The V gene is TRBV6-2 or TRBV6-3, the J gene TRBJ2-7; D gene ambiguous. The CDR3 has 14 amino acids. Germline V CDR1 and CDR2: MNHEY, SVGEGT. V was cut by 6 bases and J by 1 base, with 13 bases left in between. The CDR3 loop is CASSRRPTSYEQYF. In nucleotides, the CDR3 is TGTGCCAGCAGCCGACGGCCTACATCCTACGAGCAGTACTTC.

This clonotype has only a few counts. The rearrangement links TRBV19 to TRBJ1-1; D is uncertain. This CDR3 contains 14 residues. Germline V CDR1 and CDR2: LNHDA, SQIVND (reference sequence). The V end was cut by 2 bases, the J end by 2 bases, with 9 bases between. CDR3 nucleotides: TGTGCCAGTAGTATACCGGGATACAACACTGAAGCTTTCTTT. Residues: CASSIPGYNTEAFF.

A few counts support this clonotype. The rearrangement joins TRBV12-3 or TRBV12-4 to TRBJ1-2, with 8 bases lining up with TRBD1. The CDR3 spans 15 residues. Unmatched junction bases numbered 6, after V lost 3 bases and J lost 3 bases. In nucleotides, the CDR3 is TGTGCCAGCAGTTTTGGCAGGACAGGGTACTATGGCTACACCTTC. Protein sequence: CASSFGRTGYYGYTF.